What follows are 6 T cell receptor beta chains derived from one specimen sequenced in a study of blood T cell repertoires in COVID-19. Some clones are missing from TCRdb's copy, which holds only in-frame ones; the method was immunoSEQ multiplex PCR. Among roughly 81,000 clones listed, approximately 85% were seen once. The sample was peripheral blood. All receptors come from a woman at least 80 years old with COVID-19, enrolled during active disease.

The V call is TRBV5-6, the J call TRBJ2-5; tentative D call: TRBD1 (6 bases). Germline values: CDR1 SGHDT, CDR2 YYEEEE. Trimming left V 1 base short and J 9 bases short, with 7 bases between. The CDR3 is made up of 11 amino acids. In nucleotides, the CDR3 is TGTGCCAGCAGCTTGAAGGGGGCCCAGTACTTC. It codes for CASSLKGAQYF.

The chain uses TRBV6-1 and TRBJ1-6; 10 nucleotides line up with TRBD1. This CDR3 has 15 amino acids. With V trimmed by 1 base and J by 10 bases, 4 bases remained unmatched. Germline CDR1 reads MNHNS; CDR2 reads SASEGT. The CDR3 DNA is TGTGCCAGCAGTGAAGGGGGGGACAGGGGCTCACCCCTCCACTTT. Its protein product is CASSEGGDRGSPLHF.

V gene TRBV5-4 combines with J gene TRBJ2-7; possible D gene TRBD1, 5 bases. V lost 2 bases, J lost 5 bases, and 17 bases lay in between. CDR1 and CDR2 from the germline V gene are SGHNT and YYREEE (reference sequence). This CDR3 is 15 amino acids long. The CDR3 DNA sequence: TGTGCCAGCAGCTTTAACAGGATCCATCCCAACGAGCAGTACTTC. Protein: CASSFNRIHPNEQYF.

This chain joins TRBV5-1 and TRBJ1-3; D possibly corresponds to TRBD1 (5 bases). Germline values: CDR1 SGHRS, CDR2 YFSETQ. V was clipped by 0 bases and J by 2 bases, with 12 bases between them. The CDR3 runs 16 residues. The CDR3 coding sequence is TGCGCCAGCAGCTTGGTAACAGGACACCCTGGAAACACCATATATTTT. The encoded protein is CASSLVTGHPGNTIYF. Full variable domain (outside the CDR3, taken from reference TRBV5-1 and TRBJ1-3): KAGVTQTPRYLIKTRGQQVTLSCSPISGHRSVSWYQQTPGQGLQFLFEYFSETQRNKGNFPGRFSGRQFSNSRSEMNVSTLELGDSALYLCASSLVTGHPGNTIYFGEGSWLTVV.

CDR3: CASSPDTGYEQYF. In DNA form, the CDR3 reads TGTGCCAGCTCACCGGACACAGGCTACGAGCAGTACTTC. The chain combines TRBV18 with TRBJ2-7; D might be TRBD1 (5 bases). From germline, CDR1 is KGHSH and CDR2 LQKENI. V lost 3 bases and J lost 3, with 9 bases in between. CDR3 length equals 13 residues.

The J gene is TRBJ2-1, the V gene TRBV6-6, with 13 nucleotides matching TRBD2. This CDR3 region has 16 residues. V trimming: 6 bases; J trimming: 2 bases; junction bases outside the gene matches: 4. The germline gives CDR1 MNHNY, CDR2 SVGAGI (reference sequence). The CDR3 DNA reads as TGTGCCAGCAGACGACTAGCGGGGGGTACCTACAATGAGCAGTTCTTC. Residues: CASRRLAGGTYNEQFF.